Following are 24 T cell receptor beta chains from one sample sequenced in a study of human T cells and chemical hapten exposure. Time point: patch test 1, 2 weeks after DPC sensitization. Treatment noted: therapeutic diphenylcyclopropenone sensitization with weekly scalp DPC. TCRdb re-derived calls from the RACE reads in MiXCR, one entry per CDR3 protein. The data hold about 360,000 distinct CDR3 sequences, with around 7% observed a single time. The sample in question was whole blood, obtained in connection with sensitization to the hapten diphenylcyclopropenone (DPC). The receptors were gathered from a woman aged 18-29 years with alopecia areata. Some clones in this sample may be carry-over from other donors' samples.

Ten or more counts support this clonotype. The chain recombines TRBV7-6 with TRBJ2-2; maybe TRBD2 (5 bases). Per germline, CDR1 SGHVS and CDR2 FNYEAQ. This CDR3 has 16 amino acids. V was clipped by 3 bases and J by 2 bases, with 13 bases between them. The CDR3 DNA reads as TGTGCCAGCAGCTTGTATAAAGCGGACAACACCGGGGAGCTGTTTTTT. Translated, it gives CASSLYKADNTGELFF.

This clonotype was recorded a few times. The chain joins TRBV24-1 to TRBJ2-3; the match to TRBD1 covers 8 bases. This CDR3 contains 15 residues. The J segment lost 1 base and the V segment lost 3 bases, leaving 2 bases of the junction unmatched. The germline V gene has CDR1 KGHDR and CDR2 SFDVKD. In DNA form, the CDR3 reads TGTGCCACCAGTGATCCGGGACAGGGCACAGATACGCAGTATTTT. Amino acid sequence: CATSDPGQGTDTQYF.

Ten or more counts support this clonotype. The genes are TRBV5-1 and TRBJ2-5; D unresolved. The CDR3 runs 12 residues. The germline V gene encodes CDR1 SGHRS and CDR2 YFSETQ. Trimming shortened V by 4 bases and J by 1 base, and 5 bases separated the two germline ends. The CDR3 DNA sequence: TGCGCCAGCAGCAACTTCCAAGAGACCCAGTACTTC. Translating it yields CASSNFQETQYF. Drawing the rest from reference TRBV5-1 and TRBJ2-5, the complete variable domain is KAGVTQTPRYLIKTRGQQVTLSCSPISGHRSVSWYQQTPGQGLQFLFEYFSETQRNKGNFPGRFSGRQFSNSRSEMNVSTLELGDSALYLCASSNFQETQYFGPGTRLLVL.

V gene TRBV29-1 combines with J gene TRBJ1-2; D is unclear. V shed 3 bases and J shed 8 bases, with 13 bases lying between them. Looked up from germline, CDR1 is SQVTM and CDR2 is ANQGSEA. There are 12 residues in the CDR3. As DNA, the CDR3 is TGCAGCGTTGACAGGACTCGAAACGGCTACACCTTC. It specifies CSVDRTRNGYTF.

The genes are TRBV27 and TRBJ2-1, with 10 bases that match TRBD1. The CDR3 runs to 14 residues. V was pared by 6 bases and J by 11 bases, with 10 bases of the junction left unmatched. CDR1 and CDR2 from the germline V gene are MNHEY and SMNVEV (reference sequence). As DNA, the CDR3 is TGTGCCAGCAGCTCTGGGACAGGGGTTAGTAAGCAGTTCTTC. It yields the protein CASSSGTGVSKQFF.

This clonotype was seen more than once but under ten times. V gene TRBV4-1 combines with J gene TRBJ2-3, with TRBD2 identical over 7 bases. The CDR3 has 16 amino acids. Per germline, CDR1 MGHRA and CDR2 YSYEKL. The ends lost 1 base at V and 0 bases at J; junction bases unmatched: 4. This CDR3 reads CASSQGPSGSTDTQYF. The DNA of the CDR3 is TGCGCCAGCAGCCAAGGTCCTAGCGGAAGCACAGATACGCAGTATTTT.

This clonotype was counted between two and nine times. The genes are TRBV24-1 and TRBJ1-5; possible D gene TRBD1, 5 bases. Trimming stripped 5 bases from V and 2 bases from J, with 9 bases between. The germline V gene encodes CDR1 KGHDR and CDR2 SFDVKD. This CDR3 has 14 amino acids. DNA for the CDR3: TGTGCCACCAGTGTGGGGCAGGGCAATCAGCCCCAGCATTTT. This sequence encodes CATSVGQGNQPQHF.

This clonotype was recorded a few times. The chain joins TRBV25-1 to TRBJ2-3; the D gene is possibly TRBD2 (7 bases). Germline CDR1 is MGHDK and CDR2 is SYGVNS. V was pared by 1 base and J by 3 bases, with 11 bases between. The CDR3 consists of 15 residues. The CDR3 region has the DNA TGTGCCAGCAGTGAATGGGGGGGGCGGACAGATACGCAGTATTTT. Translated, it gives CASSEWGGRTDTQYF.

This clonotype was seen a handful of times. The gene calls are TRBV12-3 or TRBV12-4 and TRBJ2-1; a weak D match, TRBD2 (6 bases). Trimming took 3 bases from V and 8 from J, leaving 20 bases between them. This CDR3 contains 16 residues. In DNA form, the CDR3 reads TGTGCCAGCAGTTTGGTAGGGCTAGCGTCCGAGGATGAGCAGTTCTTC. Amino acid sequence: CASSLVGLASEDEQFF.

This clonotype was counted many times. The CDR3 sequence: CASSSRGTGMEHEQFF. DNA of the CDR3: TGTGCCAGCAGCTCCAGAGGGACAGGGATGGAGCATGAGCAGTTCTTC. The V gene is TRBV6-2 or TRBV6-3, the J gene TRBJ2-1; the match to TRBD1 covers 9 bases. Trimming cost V 6 bases and J 8 bases; bases outside gene matches: 14. The germline V gene encodes CDR1 MNHEY and CDR2 SVGEGT. This CDR3 has 16 residues.

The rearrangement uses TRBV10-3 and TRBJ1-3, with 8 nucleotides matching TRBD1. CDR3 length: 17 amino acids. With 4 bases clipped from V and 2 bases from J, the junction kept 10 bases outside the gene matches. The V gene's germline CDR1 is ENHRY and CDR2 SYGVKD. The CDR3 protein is CAISARDRRKAGNTIYF. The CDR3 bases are TGTGCCATCAGTGCCCGGGACAGGCGAAAGGCTGGAAACACCATATATTTT.

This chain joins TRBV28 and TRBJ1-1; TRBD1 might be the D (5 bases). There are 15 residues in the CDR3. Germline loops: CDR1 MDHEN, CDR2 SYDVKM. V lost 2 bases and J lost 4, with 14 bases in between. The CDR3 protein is CASSLDSGRGTEAFF. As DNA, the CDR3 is TGTGCCAGCAGTTTAGATTCGGGGAGGGGCACTGAAGCTTTCTTT.

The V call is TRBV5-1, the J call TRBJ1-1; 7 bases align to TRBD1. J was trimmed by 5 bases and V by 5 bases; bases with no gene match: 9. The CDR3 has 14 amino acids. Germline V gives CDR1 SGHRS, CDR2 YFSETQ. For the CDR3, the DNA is TGCGCCAGCAGACCTACAGGGGAGAGGACTGAAGCTTTCTTT. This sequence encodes CASRPTGERTEAFF.

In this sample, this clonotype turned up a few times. The DNA of the CDR3 is TGTGCCAGCAGCCAATCTATGGACAGGGGGGATGCTACTGAAGCTTTCTTT. The encoded protein is CASSQSMDRGDATEAFF. V gene TRBV4-2 combines with J gene TRBJ1-1; 10 positions match TRBD1. J was trimmed by 5 bases and V by 2 bases; bases with no gene match: 11. This CDR3 region has 17 residues. Germline values: CDR1 LGHNA, CDR2 YNFKEQ.

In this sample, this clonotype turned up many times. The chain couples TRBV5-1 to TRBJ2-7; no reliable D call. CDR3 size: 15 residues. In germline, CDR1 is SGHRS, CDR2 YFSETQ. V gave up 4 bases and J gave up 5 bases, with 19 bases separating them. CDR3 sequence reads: CASSIGRPKDDEQYF. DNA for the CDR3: TGCGCCAGCAGCATAGGACGGCCGAAAGATGACGAGCAGTACTTC.

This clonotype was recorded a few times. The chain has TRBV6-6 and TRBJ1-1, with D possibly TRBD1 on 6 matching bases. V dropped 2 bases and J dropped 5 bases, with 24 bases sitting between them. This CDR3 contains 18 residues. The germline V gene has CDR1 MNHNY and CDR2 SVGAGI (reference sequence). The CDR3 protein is CASSYLPGHPAGGTEAFF. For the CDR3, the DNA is TGTGCCAGCAGTTACCTACCGGGACACCCGGCAGGAGGGACTGAAGCTTTCTTT.

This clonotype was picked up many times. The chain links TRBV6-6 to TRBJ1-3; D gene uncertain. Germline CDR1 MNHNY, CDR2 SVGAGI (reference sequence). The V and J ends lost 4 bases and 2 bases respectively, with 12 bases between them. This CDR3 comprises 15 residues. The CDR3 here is CASSSKGPAGNTIYF. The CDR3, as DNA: TGTGCCAGCAGTTCGAAGGGCCCCGCTGGAAACACCATATATTTT.

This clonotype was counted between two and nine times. CDR3 in DNA: TGTGCCAGCAGCTTTGACAGGGGAAGAGCGGCTGAAGCTTTCTTT. This sequence encodes CASSFDRGRAAEAFF. The rearrangement links TRBV5-6 to TRBJ1-1; 8 nucleotides agree with TRBD1. Losses at the gene ends were 2 bases for V and 6 bases for J; bases not matched to a gene: 9. The CDR3 has 15 residues. Germline values: CDR1 SGHDT, CDR2 YYEEEE.

CDR3 in amino acids: CASSPTGAIQETQYF. The CDR3 bases are TGTGCCAGCAGCCCGACAGGGGCAATCCAAGAGACCCAGTACTTC. This rearrangement joins TRBV6-2 or TRBV6-3 to TRBJ2-5; 8 bases fit TRBD1. V lost 6 bases and J lost 1; bases outside the gene matches: 7. The CDR3 is made up of 15 amino acids. CDR1 MNHEY and CDR2 SVGEGT come from the germline V gene.

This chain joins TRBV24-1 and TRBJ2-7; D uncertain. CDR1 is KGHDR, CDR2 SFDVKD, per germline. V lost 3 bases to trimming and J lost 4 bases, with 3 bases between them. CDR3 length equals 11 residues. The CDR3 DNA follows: TGTGCCACCAGTGATATGTACGAGCAGTACTTC. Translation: CATSDMYEQYF.

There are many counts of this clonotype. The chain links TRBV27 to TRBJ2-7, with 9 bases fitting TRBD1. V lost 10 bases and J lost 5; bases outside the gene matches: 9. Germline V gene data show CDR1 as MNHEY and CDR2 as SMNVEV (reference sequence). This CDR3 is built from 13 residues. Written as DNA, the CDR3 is TGTGCCACCGGCAGGGACAGGGCCCACGAGCAGTACTTC. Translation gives CATGRDRAHEQYF.

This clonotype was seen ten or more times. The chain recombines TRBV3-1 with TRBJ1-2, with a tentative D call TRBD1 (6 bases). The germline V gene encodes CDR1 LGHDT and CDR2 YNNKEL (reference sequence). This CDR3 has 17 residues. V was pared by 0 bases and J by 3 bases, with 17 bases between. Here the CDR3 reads CASSQEKGRDTHYGYTF. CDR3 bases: TGTGCCAGCAGCCAAGAAAAGGGTCGGGACACTCACTATGGCTACACCTTC.

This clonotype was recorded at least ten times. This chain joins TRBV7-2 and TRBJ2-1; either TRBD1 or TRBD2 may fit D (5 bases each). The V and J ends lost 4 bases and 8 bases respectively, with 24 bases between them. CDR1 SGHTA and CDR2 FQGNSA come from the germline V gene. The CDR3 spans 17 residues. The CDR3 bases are TGTGCCAGCAGCTGGTACAGTATGACAGTAGGTAGCGATGAGCAGTTCTTC. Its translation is CASSWYSMTVGSDEQFF. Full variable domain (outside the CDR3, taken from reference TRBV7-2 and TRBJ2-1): GAGVSQSPSNKVTEKGKDVELRCDPISGHTALYWYRQSLGQGLEFLIYFQGNSAPDKSGLPSDRFSAERTGGSVSTLTIQRTQQEDSAVYLCASSWYSMTVGSDEQFFGPGTRLTVL.

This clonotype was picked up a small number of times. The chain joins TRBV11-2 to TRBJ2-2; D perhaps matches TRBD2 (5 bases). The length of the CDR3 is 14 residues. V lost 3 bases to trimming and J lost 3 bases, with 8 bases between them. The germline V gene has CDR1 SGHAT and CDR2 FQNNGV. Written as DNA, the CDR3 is TGTGCCAGCAGCTTGGACTTACACACCGGGGAGCTGTTTTTT. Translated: CASSLDLHTGELFF.